The entry that follows covers one T cell receptor (beta chain) sequence. Its antigen is unidentified. The CDR3 runs to 15 residues. V was pared by 2 bases and J by 7 bases, with 15 bases between. From germline, CDR1 is ENHRY and CDR2 SYGVKD. The source of the sample is a study of post-analysis software for immune sequencing data. Study context: Relapsing-remitting, secondary progressive and progressive-relapsing forms of multiple sclerosis all featured among disease courses.

The TCR beta cDNA libraries carried unique molecular identifiers. Each sample of roughly 0.9 to 11 million input T cells yielded 500,000 or so cDNA molecules, so each molecule approximated one T cell. MiXCR was run by TCRdb on the PCR reads, yielding one entry per CDR3 protein. The data contain hundreds of thousands of distinct CDR3 sequences, 44% of them seen just once; the ten biggest clones take up approximately 1.7%. Study-level findings and limits: With F measure, samples from one preparation batch clustered together strongly. TRBV5-6, TRBV5-1 and TRBV20-1 belonged to a set of roughly five TRBV segments that were more frequent in patients than controls. Multiple sclerosis patients showed significantly lower normalized Chao1 diversity than controls did.

The sequence came from a girl aged 10-17 years with multiple sclerosis. Sequenced input: blood. V usage is TRBV10-3 and J usage is TRBJ2-1; tentative D call: TRBD1 (5 bases). The CDR3 coding sequence is TGTGCCATCAGTGAGGGGCAGGGTTTCTGGAATGAGCAGTTCTTC. It encodes CAISEGQGFWNEQFF.